The 28 T cell receptor beta chains reported below all come from one sample, sequenced in a study of cytomegalovirus exposure and HLA in healthy donors. PCR primers comprised 60 Vbeta and 13 Jbeta primers. The protocol was immunoSEQ multiplex PCR, while the TCRdb copy is restricted to in-frame clones and leaves out a portion. The table shows 75,000 to 90,000 clones, with under 85% occurring only once. The specimen sequenced was PBMCs. The receptor set was obtained from a middle-aged woman in good health and CMV-seropositive.

This clone was detected only a few times. The rearrangement uses TRBV9 and TRBJ1-6, with D possibly TRBD1 on 6 matching bases. CDR1 is SGDLS and CDR2 is YYNGEE in the germline V gene. The CDR3 covers 13 residues. Trimming stripped 3 bases from V and 11 bases from J, with 12 bases between. CDR3: CASSAKTGTPLHF. The CDR3 DNA reads as TGTGCCAGCAGCGCAAAGACAGGAACACCCCTCCACTTT.

This chain uses TRBV7-3 with TRBJ1-1; D is perhaps TRBD1 (5 bases). CDR3 length equals 13 residues. V was pared by 2 bases and J by 4 bases, with 8 bases between. The germline CDR1 and CDR2 sequences are SGHTA and FQGTGA. DNA for the CDR3: TGTGCCAGCAGCTTATCGCAGGGCACTGAAGCTTTCTTT. Encoded protein: CASSLSQGTEAFF.

The chain uses TRBV27 and TRBJ1-6; the match to TRBD1 covers 9 bases. Germline V gene lookup returns CDR1 MNHEY and CDR2 SMNVEV (reference sequence). With 3 bases clipped from V and 14 bases from J, the junction kept 14 bases outside the gene matches. The CDR3 consists of 16 residues. This CDR3 reads CASSFSVPGQGSTLHF. CDR3 DNA: TGTGCCAGCAGTTTCTCCGTCCCGGGACAGGGATCTACCCTCCACTTT.

The chain couples TRBV27 to TRBJ1-2; D is possibly TRBD1 (5 bases). Trimming removed 6 bases from V and 8 bases from J, with 22 bases in between. Germline V gene lookup returns CDR1 MNHEY and CDR2 SMNVEV (reference sequence). The CDR3 spans 15 residues. The CDR3 DNA reads TGTGCCAGCAGCCGGGGAGAGGGACTGGTGTACGGCTACACCTTC. It encodes CASSRGEGLVYGYTF.

The chain combines TRBV6-5 with TRBJ1-6; weak D call: TRBD1 (5 bases). CDR3 length equals 16 residues. V lost 2 bases and J lost 10, with 18 bases in between. Germline CDR1 is MNHEY and CDR2 is SVGAGI. The CDR3 region is CASSYIGGGRRSPLHF. In nucleotides, the CDR3 is TGTGCCAGCAGTTACATTGGCGGGGGGAGGCGGTCACCCCTCCACTTT.

The chain recombines TRBV30 with TRBJ2-5, with D possibly TRBD2 on 5 matching bases. CDR1 is GTSNPN and CDR2 is SVGIG in the germline V gene (reference sequence). Trimming pared 0 bases from V and 4 bases from J, leaving 6 bases between. The CDR3 totals 12 residues. CDR3 bases: TGTGCCTGGAGTGTGAGCGGAGAGACCCAGTACTTC. It codes for CAWSVSGETQYF.

The chain joins TRBV4-1 to TRBJ2-7; 10 positions match TRBD2. CDR1 and CDR2 from the germline V gene are MGHRA and YSYEKL. With 4 bases clipped from V and 3 bases from J, the junction kept 18 bases outside the gene matches. The CDR3 sequence is 19 residues long. The CDR3 nucleotides are TGCGCCAGCAGCCCCAGCGGCTCGGCTAGCGGGGGCCTTGTCTACGAGCAGTACTTC. This codes for CASSPSGSASGGLVYEQYF.

This clone was seen only a few times. The chain combines TRBV28 with TRBJ2-6, with D perhaps TRBD1 (5 bases). The CDR3 is made up of 18 amino acids. With 3 bases removed from V and 2 bases from J, the gap between germline ends came to 17 bases. CDR1 MDHEN and CDR2 SYDVKM come from the germline V gene. CDR3 region: CASSFGRVFQTGANVLTF. The CDR3 DNA follows: TGTGCCAGCAGTTTTGGCAGGGTGTTTCAGACTGGGGCCAACGTCCTGACTTTC. The variable domain in full, completed from reference TRBV28 and TRBJ2-6, reads DVKVTQSSRYLVKRTGEKVFLECVQDMDHENMFWYRQDPGLGLRLIYFSYDVKMKEKGDIPEGYSVSREKKERFSLILESASTNQTSMYLCASSFGRVFQTGANVLTFGAGSRLTVL.

The chain joins TRBV14 to TRBJ2-5, with D possibly being TRBD1 (6 bases). Trimming cost V 2 bases and J 5 bases, with 18 bases left between them. Germline lookup yields CDR1 SGHDN and CDR2 FVKESK. The CDR3 totals 16 residues. DNA of the CDR3: TGTGCCAGCAGCCAACGGGCAGGGGTTGTATTGGAGACCCAGTACTTC. Its protein is CASSQRAGVVLETQYF.

The chain combines TRBV5-6 with TRBJ2-1; possible D gene TRBD1, 5 bases. Germline V lookup: CDR1 SGHDT, CDR2 YYEEEE. The CDR3 has 16 residues. Trimming stripped 0 bases from V and 5 bases from J, with 15 bases between. The CDR3 here is CASSLADRPSNNEQFF. The CDR3, as DNA: TGTGCCAGCAGCTTGGCCGACAGACCATCCAACAATGAGCAGTTCTTC. The variable domain in full, with the rest retrieved from reference TRBV5-6 and TRBJ2-1, is DAGVTQSPTHLIKTRGQQVTLRCSPKSGHDTVSWYQQALGQGPQFIFQYYEEEERQRGNFPDRFSGHQFPNYSSELNVNALLLGDSALYLCASSLADRPSNNEQFFGPGTRLTVL.

The J gene is TRBJ2-3, the V gene TRBV7-2, with D hard to call. V lost 2 bases and J 3 bases, leaving 9 bases between the germline ends. Germline V lookup: CDR1 SGHTA, CDR2 FQGNSA. CDR3 length equals 14 residues. The CDR3 sequence is CASSLFPLTDTQYF. DNA of the CDR3: TGTGCCAGCAGCTTATTCCCTTTGACAGATACGCAGTATTTT.

The chain employs TRBV9 and TRBJ1-6, with 7 bases aligning to TRBD1. The CDR3 length is 12 residues. Unmatched junction bases numbered 4, after V lost 3 bases and J lost 13 bases. Germline assignment: CDR1 SGDLS and CDR2 YYNGEE. CDR3 sequence (DNA): TGTGCCAGCAGCGGAACAGGGGCGCCCCTCCACTTT. It specifies CASSGTGAPLHF.

The chain is built from TRBV30 and TRBJ1-1; 10 bases line up with TRBD1. V was clipped by 4 bases and J by 10 bases; unmatched bases: 12. There are 14 residues in the CDR3. Germline-derived CDR1 and CDR2 are GTSNPN and SVGIG (reference sequence). The CDR3, as DNA: TGTGCCTGGAAAAGGGAGCGGACAGGGGGATCAGCTTTCTTT. It translates to CAWKRERTGGSAFF.

This sequence joins TRBV5-6 and TRBJ1-5; D might be TRBD1 (6 bases). There are 15 residues in the CDR3. V was clipped by 2 bases and J by 2 bases, with 11 bases between them. Germline lookup yields CDR1 SGHDT and CDR2 YYEEEE. CDR3 sequence reads: CASSFGGWGNQPQHF. In DNA form, the CDR3 reads TGTGCCAGCAGCTTTGGGGGCTGGGGCAATCAGCCCCAGCATTTT.

This clone was picked up a small number of times. The chain joins TRBV7-6 to TRBJ2-3; 9 bases map to TRBD1. Germline assignment: CDR1 SGHVS and CDR2 FNYEAQ. This CDR3 contains 16 residues. V shed 7 bases and J 6 bases; nucleotides not matched to a gene: 14. CDR3: CASNTPFGQGKDTQYF. In DNA form, the CDR3 reads TGTGCCAGCAACACTCCGTTCGGACAGGGGAAGGATACGCAGTATTTT.

This chain connects TRBV2 to TRBJ1-2; 8 bases are a match to TRBD1. This CDR3 region has 13 residues. Trimming took 7 bases from V and 7 from J; bases not matched to a gene: 8. The germline V gene has CDR1 SNHLY and CDR2 FYNNEI. Here the CDR3 reads CASIKDREGGYTF. DNA of the CDR3: TGTGCCAGCATTAAGGACAGGGAAGGTGGCTACACCTTC.

CDR3 sequence: CASSLDRDTEAFF. CDR3 bases: TGTGCCAGCAGCTTAGACAGGGACACTGAAGCTTTCTTT. J is TRBJ1-1 and V is TRBV7-8, with a tentative D call TRBD1 (6 bases). Germline V gene lookup returns CDR1 SGHVS and CDR2 FQNEAQ. The CDR3 is 13 residues long. The germline V and J ends were trimmed by 1 base and 3 bases, with 6 bases remaining between them. The full variable domain, rest sourced from reference TRBV7-8 and TRBJ1-1, is GAGVSQSPRYKVAKRGQDVALRCDPISGHVSLFWYQQALGQGPEFLTYFQNEAQLDKSGLPSDRFFAERPEGSVSTLKIQRTQQEDSAVYLCASSLDRDTEAFFGQGTRLTVV.

This clone was picked up one time. The CDR3 region is CASSGGGGRAYEQYF. CDR3 nucleotides: TGCGCCAGCAGCGGAGGGGGCGGGCGGGCATACGAGCAGTACTTC. The gene calls are TRBV5-1 and TRBJ2-7, with D possibly matching TRBD1 (7 bases). Germline V gene lookup returns CDR1 SGHRS and CDR2 YFSETQ. The V gene lost 4 bases and the J gene lost 4 bases, with 18 bases spanning the gap. The CDR3 is 15 amino acids.

The chain carries TRBV15 and TRBJ2-7, with 13 bases that match TRBD2. J lost 2 bases, V lost 3 bases, and 4 bases had no gene match. The CDR3 contains 16 residues. Germline V CDR1 and CDR2: LNHNV, YYDKDF (reference sequence). This CDR3 is CATSSGLAGAPYEQYF. The CDR3 DNA follows: TGTGCCACCAGCAGCGGACTAGCGGGAGCCCCCTACGAGCAGTACTTC.

The rearrangement links TRBV6-4 to TRBJ1-1; no reliable D call. CDR3 length: 14 residues. V shed 6 bases and J shed 0 bases, with 11 bases lying between them. Looked up from germline, CDR1 is MRHNA and CDR2 is SNTAGT. CDR3 sequence: CASRNYPMNTEAFF. In DNA form, the CDR3 reads TGTGCCAGCAGAAACTACCCGATGAACACTGAAGCTTTCTTT.

This rearrangement joins TRBV5-4 to TRBJ2-1; D is uncertain. CDR1 is SGHNT, CDR2 YYREEE, per germline (reference sequence). This CDR3 contains 12 residues. Deletions cut 3 bases from V and 7 bases from J, with 8 bases between. The CDR3 nucleotides are TGTGCCAGCAGCTACTCTCGAAATGAGCAGTTCTTC. Protein sequence: CASSYSRNEQFF.

V is TRBV28 and J is TRBJ2-7; 7 nucleotides line up with TRBD2. From germline, CDR1 is MDHEN and CDR2 SYDVKM. J gave up 0 bases and V 4 bases, and 12 bases lay outside the gene matches. This CDR3 comprises 17 residues. The CDR3 here is CASSWGGLGGSSYEQYF. CDR3 nucleotide sequence: TGTGCCAGCAGTTGGGGTGGCTTGGGGGGGAGCTCCTACGAGCAGTACTTC. Looking up the rest from reference TRBV28 and TRBJ2-7 gives the full variable domain: DVKVTQSSRYLVKRTGEKVFLECVQDMDHENMFWYRQDPGLGLRLIYFSYDVKMKEKGDIPEGYSVSREKKERFSLILESASTNQTSMYLCASSWGGLGGSSYEQYFGPGTRLTVT.

The genes are TRBV28 and TRBJ2-7, with unresolved D. Trimming pared 5 bases from V and 2 bases from J, leaving 4 bases between. Germline loops: CDR1 MDHEN, CDR2 SYDVKM. This CDR3 contains 11 residues. The CDR3 here is CASSVTYEQYF. The CDR3 DNA follows: TGTGCCAGCAGTGTCACCTACGAGCAGTACTTC.

Comment on this clone: Other DNA sequences within the sample encode an identical CDR3. The chain recombines TRBV9 with TRBJ1-1, with a weak D call TRBD1 (5 bases). The CDR3 extends over 14 amino acids. Germline assignment: CDR1 SGDLS and CDR2 YYNGEE. With 0 bases removed from V and 5 bases from J, the gap between germline ends came to 11 bases. DNA of the CDR3: TGTGCCAGCAGCGTAGTGGGGGGGGAGACTGAAGCTTTCTTT. Translated: CASSVVGGETEAFF.

The chain carries TRBV14 and TRBJ1-4; D remains ambiguous. The ends were cut back, 0 bases at V and 11 bases at J, with 13 bases in the middle. The CDR3 is 14 residues long. Germline CDR1 SGHDN, CDR2 FVKESK. CDR3 region: CASSQDPASGKLFF. The CDR3 bases are TGTGCCAGCAGCCAAGATCCCGCTTCGGGGAAACTGTTTTTT.

The chain carries TRBV15 and TRBJ1-5; 7 nucleotides align to TRBD1. This CDR3 has 17 amino acids. Germline V gene data show CDR1 as LNHNV and CDR2 as YYDKDF (reference sequence). With 0 bases clipped from V and 5 bases from J, the junction kept 10 bases outside the gene matches. CDR3 sequence: CATSREAAGQRYQPQHF. DNA of the CDR3: TGTGCCACCAGCAGAGAAGCGGCGGGACAGAGGTATCAGCCCCAGCATTTT.

This chain uses TRBV29-1 with TRBJ2-1; TRBD2 matches at 13 bases. CDR3 size: 19 residues. V dropped 1 base and J dropped 4; count of bases not matched to a gene: 13. The germline V gene has CDR1 SQVTM and CDR2 ANQGSEA. CDR3 residues: CSVEAPGLAGSRGYNEQFF. CDR3 coding DNA: TGCAGCGTTGAAGCCCCGGGACTAGCGGGGAGTAGGGGGTACAATGAGCAGTTCTTC.

The CDR3 nucleotides are TGTGCCACCAGCAGGGTGGGGGGTGTCCAAGAGACCCAGTACTTC. Protein sequence: CATSRVGGVQETQYF. The chain has TRBV15 and TRBJ2-5, with D perhaps matching TRBD2 (6 bases). V lost 3 bases and J 1 base, leaving 12 bases between the germline ends. CDR3 size: 15 residues. Germline assignment: CDR1 LNHNV and CDR2 YYDKDF (reference sequence).